The next 29 T cell receptor beta chains were all read from a single sample in a study of T cell changes during pregnancy in multiple sclerosis. Sequencing used immunoSEQ multiplex PCR; TCRdb keeps in-frame clones, though not all of them. The table records roughly 79,000 clones, around nine tenths of them present only once. The material was CD4+ T cells from peripheral blood mononuclear cells, obtained before pregnancy. All receptors come from a female donor with multiple sclerosis, enrolled in a pregnancy study.

V gene TRBV11-3 combines with J gene TRBJ2-5; 10 bases are a match to TRBD1. With V trimmed by 1 base and J by 3 bases, 5 bases remained unmatched. This CDR3 has 16 residues. Per the germline V gene, CDR1 is SGHNT and CDR2 is YENEEA. This chain's CDR3 is CASSLGTGTGEETQYF. As DNA, the CDR3 is TGTGCCAGCAGCTTAGGGACCGGGACAGGGGAAGAGACCCAGTACTTC.

V usage is TRBV7-3 and J usage is TRBJ1-1; 7 bases fit TRBD1. V trimming: 4 bases; J trimming: 8 bases; junction bases outside the gene matches: 7. There are 13 residues in the CDR3. Germline CDR1 reads SGHTA; CDR2 reads FQGTGA. This CDR3 reads CASSSYRGREAFF. For the CDR3, the DNA is TGTGCCAGCAGCTCCTACAGGGGCCGCGAAGCTTTCTTT.

V and J are TRBV19 and TRBJ2-1, with a tentative D call TRBD2 (5 bases). The CDR3 has 15 amino acids. CDR1 is LNHDA and CDR2 is SQIVND in the germline V gene (reference sequence). V shed 2 bases and J shed 10 bases, with 18 bases lying between them. CDR3 in amino acids: CASSIRSQSLAEQFF. DNA for the CDR3: TGTGCCAGTAGTATAAGGTCCCAGAGCTTAGCGGAGCAGTTCTTC.

The chain has TRBV27 and TRBJ1-2; 9 bases fit TRBD1. Germline V gives CDR1 MNHEY, CDR2 SMNVEV (reference sequence). V gave up 7 bases and J gave up 4 bases; unmatched junction bases: 13. The CDR3 has 16 amino acids. In DNA, the CDR3 is TGTGCCAGCAAACCCTCCGGGACAGGGTTAATCTATGGCTACACCTTC. Its translation is CASKPSGTGLIYGYTF.

The genes are TRBV5-1 and TRBJ2-5, with 9 nucleotides matching TRBD1. CDR3 size: 14 residues. Germline loops: CDR1 SGHRS, CDR2 YFSETQ. The J segment lost 11 bases and the V segment lost 4 bases, leaving 12 bases of the junction unmatched. CDR3 DNA: TGCGCCAGCAGCGTGGGACAGGGAGGACTTGAGCAGTACTTC. The encoded protein is CASSVGQGGLEQYF.

The V and J genes are TRBV7-8 and TRBJ2-1, with 7 bases fitting TRBD2. Germline V gene lookup returns CDR1 SGHVS and CDR2 FQNEAQ. Trimming at V came to 5 bases and at J to 9 bases, leaving 7 bases not matched to a gene. There are 13 residues in the CDR3. The CDR3 nucleotides read TGTGCCAGCAGCCCCCCCGGGGGGTTTGAGCAGTTCTTC. Its translation: CASSPPGGFEQFF.

The J gene is TRBJ1-4, the V gene TRBV28; D might be TRBD1 (6 bases). The germline V and J ends were trimmed by 5 bases and 13 bases, with 23 bases remaining between them. This CDR3 region has 15 residues. Germline V lookup: CDR1 MDHEN, CDR2 SYDVKM. In DNA, the CDR3 is TGTGCCAGCAGTACCCGGACAGCAAAAATGAAAGGACTGTTTTTT. This sequence encodes CASSTRTAKMKGLFF.

Only one count was recorded for this clone. V is TRBV7-3 and J is TRBJ2-1; maybe TRBD2 (6 bases). V lost 2 bases, J lost 1 base, and 9 bases lay in between. CDR3 length equals 15 residues. Germline V gene data show CDR1 as SGHTA and CDR2 as FQGTGA. The CDR3 here is CASSLVAESYNEQFF. The CDR3, as DNA: TGTGCCAGCAGCTTAGTAGCGGAGTCCTACAATGAGCAGTTCTTC.

This clone was seen only once. V is TRBV7-8 and J is TRBJ1-1, with D maybe TRBD1 (5 bases). The CDR3 contains 16 residues. V lost 3 bases and J lost 5, with 19 bases in between. From germline, CDR1 is SGHVS and CDR2 FQNEAQ. This CDR3 reads CASSLVGGGAWTEAFF. The DNA for the CDR3 is TGTGCCAGCAGCTTGGTCGGGGGAGGTGCGTGGACTGAAGCTTTCTTT. Full variable domain (outside the CDR3, taken from reference TRBV7-8 and TRBJ1-1): GAGVSQSPRYKVAKRGQDVALRCDPISGHVSLFWYQQALGQGPEFLTYFQNEAQLDKSGLPSDRFFAERPEGSVSTLKIQRTQQEDSAVYLCASSLVGGGAWTEAFFGQGTRLTVV.

V and J are TRBV9 and TRBJ2-1; TRBD2 matches 8 bases. Losses at the gene ends were 3 bases for V and 10 bases for J; bases not matched to a gene: 6. The germline gives CDR1 SGDLS, CDR2 YYNGEE. The CDR3 has 13 amino acids. As DNA, the CDR3 is TGTGCCAGCAGCGGCGCCGGGACTAGAGAGCAGTTCTTC. It specifies CASSGAGTREQFF.

This sequence joins TRBV6-1 and TRBJ1-3, with 11 nucleotides matching TRBD1. V shed 4 bases, J shed 7 bases, and the junction held 3 bases outside the gene matches. This CDR3 is built from 14 residues. Germline assignment: CDR1 MNHNS and CDR2 SASEGT. CDR3 sequence (DNA): TGTGCCAGCAGTGCCTGGGACAGGGGGAACACCATATATTTT. It specifies CASSAWDRGNTIYF.

The rearrangement uses TRBV29-1 and TRBJ2-7, with D maybe TRBD2 (6 bases). Germline assignment: CDR1 SQVTM and CDR2 ANQGSEA. The V gene lost 3 bases and the J gene lost 9 bases, with 12 bases spanning the gap. This CDR3 has 11 amino acids. The DNA for the CDR3 is TGCAGCGTTGACGCGGGACGGATGCAGTACTTC. Translating it yields CSVDAGRMQYF.

With regard to this clone: Other DNA sequences in this specimen translate into the identical CDR3. The chain carries TRBV9 and TRBJ2-2; no firm D call. V was shortened by 2 bases and J by 2 bases, with 7 bases between the two germline ends. Germline V gives CDR1 SGDLS, CDR2 YYNGEE. The CDR3 contains 14 residues. CDR3 nucleotides: TGTGCCAGCAGCGTGGCACGAAACACCGGGGAGCTGTTTTTT. As protein: CASSVARNTGELFF.

The V and J genes are TRBV28 and TRBJ1-1; 8 bases fit TRBD1. The CDR3 contains 15 residues. Germline V gene lookup returns CDR1 MDHEN and CDR2 SYDVKM. V dropped 5 bases and J dropped 2; count of bases not matched to a gene: 7. DNA of the CDR3: TGTGCCAGCAGTATACTCACAGGGGGAAACACTGAAGCTTTCTTT. It codes for CASSILTGGNTEAFF. Based on the CDR3 plus reference TRBV28 and TRBJ1-1, the full variable domain is DVKVTQSSRYLVKRTGEKVFLECVQDMDHENMFWYRQDPGLGLRLIYFSYDVKMKEKGDIPEGYSVSREKKERFSLILESASTNQTSMYLCASSILTGGNTEAFFGQGTRLTVV.

The chain is built from TRBV6-6 and TRBJ2-7, with TRBD2 matching 8 bases. This CDR3 has 14 amino acids. CDR1 MNHNY and CDR2 SVGAGI come from the germline V gene (reference sequence). V lost 6 bases, J lost 5 bases, and 9 bases stayed unmatched. Here the CDR3 DNA reads TGTGCCAGCAGGACTAGCGCAGGGGTCCACGAGCAGTACTTC. It codes for CASRTSAGVHEQYF.

The chain employs TRBV7-2 and TRBJ1-2; weak D call: TRBD1 (5 bases). Germline-derived CDR1 and CDR2 are SGHTA and FQGNSA. Trimming stripped 1 base from V and 1 base from J, with 13 bases between. The length of the CDR3 is 16 residues. Here the CDR3 DNA reads TGTGCCAGCAGCTTAGGAGGCGGGGCGGTTAACTATGGCTACACCTTC. Amino acid sequence: CASSLGGGAVNYGYTF.

The chain is built from TRBV11-2 and TRBJ2-4; tentatively, D is TRBD1 (5 bases). V dropped 2 bases and J dropped 0 bases, with 8 bases sitting between them. CDR3 length equals 15 residues. Germline V gene sequence: CDR1 SGHAT, CDR2 FQNNGV. The CDR3 DNA is TGTGCCAGCAGCTTACAAGGGGTAGCCAAAAACATTCAGTACTTC. Protein: CASSLQGVAKNIQYF.

This sequence joins TRBV27 and TRBJ2-1; a weak D match, TRBD2 (5 bases). The CDR3 totals 13 residues. Trimming stripped 5 bases from V and 4 bases from J, with 9 bases between. In germline, CDR1 is MNHEY, CDR2 SMNVEV (reference sequence). CDR3: CASSAGMYNEQFF. The DNA for the CDR3 is TGTGCCAGCAGTGCGGGTATGTACAATGAGCAGTTCTTC.

The DNA for the CDR3 is TGTGCCAGCAGTTTTACGGGTAGCAATCAGCCCCAGCATTTT. It yields the protein CASSFTGSNQPQHF. The chain employs TRBV27 and TRBJ1-5; no firm D call. Between the trimmed V and J ends, which lost 3 bases and 0 bases, there was a span of 6 bases. Germline CDR1 reads MNHEY; CDR2 reads SMNVEV (reference sequence). CDR3 size: 14 residues.

The chain employs TRBV7-8 and TRBJ2-7; D is ambiguous. V shed 3 bases and J shed 1 base, with 10 bases lying between them. This CDR3 spans 14 amino acids. CDR1 and CDR2 from the germline V gene are SGHVS and FQNEAQ. CDR3 coding DNA: TGTGCCAGCAGCTTCTCCAGCGCTTCCTACGAGCAGTACTTC. Translating gives CASSFSSASYEQYF.

V is TRBV27 and J is TRBJ2-7; D is possibly TRBD1 (5 bases). V shed 2 bases and J shed 2 bases, with 10 bases lying between them. The CDR3 is 14 amino acids. Germline V gives CDR1 MNHEY, CDR2 SMNVEV (reference sequence). The CDR3 bases are TGTGCCAGCAGTTTAAGGCTAGGGGCCTACGAGCAGTACTTC. Translating it yields CASSLRLGAYEQYF.

The rearrangement links TRBV9 to TRBJ1-6; D not certain. Germline CDR1 reads SGDLS; CDR2 reads YYNGEE. CDR3 size: 15 residues. Deletions cut 0 bases from V and 8 bases from J, with 12 bases between. CDR3 coding DNA: TGTGCCAGCAGCGTAGGCCCTGAACGGTATTCACCCCTCCACTTT. Protein: CASSVGPERYSPLHF. Together with reference TRBV9 and TRBJ1-6, the CDR3 gives the full variable domain: DSGVTQTPKHLITATGQRVTLRCSPRSGDLSVYWYQQSLDQGLQFLIQYYNGEERAKGNILERFSAQQFPDLHSELNLSSLELGDSALYFCASSVGPERYSPLHFGNGTRLTVT.

The CDR3 DNA sequence: TGTGCCAGTAGTCCACAGGGACTACAAGAGACCCAGTACTTC. As protein: CASSPQGLQETQYF. The V call is TRBV19, the J call TRBJ2-5; possible D gene TRBD2, 7 bases. The V gene's germline CDR1 is LNHDA and CDR2 SQIVND (reference sequence). CDR3 length: 14 amino acids. V was shortened by 5 bases and J by 2 bases, with 12 bases between the two germline ends.

This sequence joins TRBV6-1 and TRBJ2-7; TRBD1 matches at 10 bases. The V segment lost 4 bases and the J segment 0 bases; nucleotides outside the gene matches: 9. This CDR3 has 17 residues. Looked up from germline, CDR1 is MNHNS and CDR2 is SASEGT. CDR3 residues: CASSVLAGDRGSYEQYF. In DNA, the CDR3 is TGTGCCAGCAGTGTCCTGGCAGGGGACAGGGGCTCCTACGAGCAGTACTTC.

The genes are TRBV27 and TRBJ1-6; 10 bases line up with TRBD1. J was trimmed by 7 bases and V by 6 bases; bases with no gene match: 6. The CDR3 is 15 amino acids. Germline CDR1 reads MNHEY; CDR2 reads SMNVEV (reference sequence). The CDR3 loop reads CASRRDRGDNSPLHF. The CDR3 DNA sequence: TGTGCCAGCAGAAGGGACAGGGGAGACAATTCACCCCTCCACTTT.

The rearrangement joins TRBV11-3 to TRBJ1-5; D gene unclear. Germline CDR1 is SGHNT and CDR2 is YENEEA. Trimming left V 5 bases short and J 6 bases short, with 11 bases between. The length of the CDR3 is 13 residues. For the CDR3, the DNA is TGTGCCAGCAGCCCCCCCAGGCCTCAGCCCCAGCATTTT. Encoded protein: CASSPPRPQPQHF.

J is TRBJ2-1 and V is TRBV10-1; D may be TRBD1 (6 bases). This CDR3 has 12 amino acids. Germline CDR1 and CDR2: WNHNN and SYGVQD (reference sequence). V shed 1 base and J shed 11 bases, with 9 bases lying between them. Here the CDR3 DNA reads TGCGCCAGCAGTGAGTACCAGGGGAAGCAGTTCTTC. Translating it yields CASSEYQGKQFF.

V and J are TRBV7-2 and TRBJ1-1; D gene unclear. In germline, CDR1 is SGHTA, CDR2 FQGNSA. Trimming took off 8 bases at V and 0 bases at J, with 4 bases between the two ends. The CDR3 runs 11 residues. The DNA of the CDR3 is TGTGCCAGCGCGTTGAACACTGAAGCTTTCTTT. Its protein is CASALNTEAFF.

The rearrangement joins TRBV30 to TRBJ1-6; 9 bases map to TRBD1. The V gene end was trimmed by 2 bases and the J gene end by 4 bases; junction bases not matched to a gene: 6. This CDR3 has 16 amino acids. The V gene's germline CDR1 is GTSNPN and CDR2 SVGIG (reference sequence). This chain's CDR3 is CAWSLDRGAYNSPLHF. CDR3 DNA sequence: TGTGCCTGGAGTCTGGACAGGGGAGCTTATAATTCACCCCTCCACTTT.